The 9 T cell receptor beta chains reported below all come from one sample, sequenced in a study of shared clonotypes between healthy human individuals. Assay: immunoSEQ multiplex PCR; the TCRdb copy retains only in-frame clones and omits some. The sample carries approximately 1.9 million clones, over 85% recorded once. Naive CD8 populations comprised CD45RO-negative cells positively selected for CCR7, excluding terminally differentiated effector memory CD45RA+ cells. The sample was naive CD8+ T cells from PBMCs. The receptors derive from a man younger than 30 in good health. Some clones in this sample may be carry-over from other donors' samples.

The chain links TRBV5-1 to TRBJ2-5; TRBD1 might be the D (5 bases). The V end was cut by 4 bases, the J end by 1 base, with 17 bases between. Looked up from germline, CDR1 is SGHRS and CDR2 is YFSETQ. The CDR3 runs to 16 residues. CDR3 in DNA: TGCGCCAGCAGCGTTACAGGTGCCCCGATCCAAGAGACCCAGTACTTC. Translated, it gives CASSVTGAPIQETQYF. Based on the CDR3 plus reference TRBV5-1 and TRBJ2-5, the full variable domain is KAGVTQTPRYLIKTRGQQVTLSCSPISGHRSVSWYQQTPGQGLQFLFEYFSETQRNKGNFPGRFSGRQFSNSRSEMNVSTLELGDSALYLCASSVTGAPIQETQYFGPGTRLLVL.

The chain has TRBV4-1 and TRBJ2-7; D gene ambiguous. The CDR3 is made up of 15 amino acids. From germline, CDR1 is MGHRA and CDR2 YSYEKL. Trimming removed 2 bases from V and 2 bases from J, with 13 bases in between. DNA for the CDR3: TGCGCCAGCAGCCAAAAGCATCCCAGCCCCTACGAGCAGTACTTC. Translating gives CASSQKHPSPYEQYF.

V gene TRBV6-1 combines with J gene TRBJ1-4, with unresolved D. The CDR3 contains 17 residues. The germline V gene has CDR1 MNHNS and CDR2 SASEGT. V was shortened by 3 bases and J by 0 bases, with 14 bases between the two germline ends. CDR3 in DNA: TGTGCCAGCAGTGAGGATGAGGGTGGGGCAACTAATGAAAAACTGTTTTTT. Translating gives CASSEDEGGATNEKLFF.

V is TRBV4-1 and J is TRBJ1-1; no reliable D call. Trimming took off 1 base at V and 1 base at J, with 13 bases between the two ends. CDR3 length: 16 residues. CDR1 and CDR2 (germline): MGHRA, YSYEKL. The DNA for the CDR3 is TGCGCCAGCAGCCAAGGACCCTCCCCCGAGAACACTGAAGCTTTCTTT. The encoded protein is CASSQGPSPENTEAFF.

Points on this clone: At the DNA level, this CDR3 is encoded by other sequences in the same sample as well. This sequence joins TRBV30 and TRBJ1-1; 8 bases line up with TRBD1. The CDR3 loop spans 13 amino acids. In germline, CDR1 is GTSNPN, CDR2 SVGIG (reference sequence). Trimming cost V 3 bases and J 5 bases; bases outside gene matches: 5. CDR3 sequence (DNA): TGTGCCTGGAGCGACAGGGGTTGGACTGAAGCTTTCTTT. This sequence encodes CAWSDRGWTEAFF.

The chain carries TRBV27 and TRBJ1-1; TRBD1 matches 8 bases. The CDR3 runs to 17 residues. Germline V gene sequence: CDR1 MNHEY, CDR2 SMNVEV (reference sequence). Trimming removed 5 bases from V and 4 bases from J; junction bases left unmatched: 15. The CDR3 coding sequence is TGTGCCAGCAGTACCAGAACCGGGACAGGAGGTCCCACTGAAGCTTTCTTT. Translating gives CASSTRTGTGGPTEAFF.

This sequence joins TRBV7-8 and TRBJ1-4; no reliable D call. The CDR3 is 16 amino acids. The germline gives CDR1 SGHVS, CDR2 FQNEAQ. The V end lost 2 bases, the J end lost 8 bases, and 18 bases lay between the germline ends. The DNA for the CDR3 is TGTGCCAGCAGCTTAATTAGCGGTGGCCGTGAAGAAAAACTGTTTTTT. Translating it yields CASSLISGGREEKLFF.

The chain is built from TRBV5-1 and TRBJ2-3; D is undetermined. The germline V gene has CDR1 SGHRS and CDR2 YFSETQ. The CDR3 extends over 13 amino acids. V was cut by 4 bases and J by 3 bases, with 9 bases left in between. The CDR3 nucleotides read TGCGCCAGCAGCATATACCCAACAGATACGCAGTATTTT. This sequence encodes CASSIYPTDTQYF. The full variable domain, in which reference TRBV5-1 and TRBJ2-3 provide the parts outside the CDR3, is KAGVTQTPRYLIKTRGQQVTLSCSPISGHRSVSWYQQTPGQGLQFLFEYFSETQRNKGNFPGRFSGRQFSNSRSEMNVSTLELGDSALYLCASSIYPTDTQYFGPGTRLTVL.

The V call is TRBV6-1, the J call TRBJ2-3, with 11 bases aligning to TRBD1. The V gene end was trimmed by 4 bases and the J gene end by 4 bases; junction bases not matched to a gene: 1. Germline V gives CDR1 MNHNS, CDR2 SASEGT. The CDR3 covers 14 residues. The CDR3 sequence is CASSGGQGADTQYF. CDR3 in DNA: TGTGCCAGCAGTGGGGGACAGGGGGCAGATACGCAGTATTTT.